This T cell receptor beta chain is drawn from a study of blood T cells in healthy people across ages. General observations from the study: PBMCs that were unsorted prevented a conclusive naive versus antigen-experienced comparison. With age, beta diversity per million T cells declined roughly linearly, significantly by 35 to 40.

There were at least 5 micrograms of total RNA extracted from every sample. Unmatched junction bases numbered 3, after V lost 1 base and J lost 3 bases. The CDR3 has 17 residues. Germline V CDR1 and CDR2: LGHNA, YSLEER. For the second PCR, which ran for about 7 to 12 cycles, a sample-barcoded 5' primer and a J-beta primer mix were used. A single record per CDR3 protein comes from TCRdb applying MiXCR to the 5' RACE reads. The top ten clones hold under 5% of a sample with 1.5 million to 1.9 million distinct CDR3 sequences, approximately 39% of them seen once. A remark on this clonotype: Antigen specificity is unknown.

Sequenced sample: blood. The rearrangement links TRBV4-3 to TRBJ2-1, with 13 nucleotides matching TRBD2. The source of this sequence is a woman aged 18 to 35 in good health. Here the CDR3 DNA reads TGCGCCAGCAGCCAAGGGGGACTAGCGGGGTTCTACAATGAGCAGTTCTTC. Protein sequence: CASSQGGLAGFYNEQFF.